The TCR beta chain under discussion was sequenced for a study of blood T cells in healthy people across ages. Study conclusions and caveats: Age showed a roughly linear inverse relationship with TCR beta diversity per million T cells. Estimated diversity, derived from one million T cells, was regarded as an underestimate. Higher naive T cell percentage went strongly together with higher TCR beta diversity.

With a J-beta primer mix and a sample-barcoded 5' primer, a second PCR ran about 7 to 12 cycles. The study obtained at least 3 million CDR3-containing paired-end reads from every sample. MiXCR was run by TCRdb on the 5' RACE reads, yielding one entry per CDR3 protein. The table includes fewer than 2 million distinct CDR3 sequences, about two fifths detected once. Germline V gene data show CDR1 as SGHNT and CDR2 as YENEEA. The CDR3 consists of 14 residues. The table lists this clonotype with a count of one. Its antigen is not identified. One end of the junction fails to match germline, which may point to a read error.

This chain connects TRBV11-3 to TRBJ2-1, with a weak D call TRBD2 (6 bases). Sequenced input: blood. This TCR was recovered from a human donor in good health. CDR3 amino acids: CASSFWRADNGQFF. The CDR3 bases are TGTGCCAGCAGCTTTTGGAGGGCGGACAATGGGCAGTTCTTC. Full variable domain (outside the CDR3, taken from reference TRBV11-3 and TRBJ2-1): EAGVVQSPRYKIIEKKQPVAFWCNPISGHNTLYWYLQNLGQGPELLIRYENEEAVDDSQLPKDRFSAERLKGVDSTLKIQPAELGDSAVYLCASSFWRADNGQFFGPGTRLTVL.